This TCR beta chain was profiled in a study of blood T cell repertoires in COVID-19. Turning to the study itself: T cells, B-cell-depleted T cells, or PBMCs supplied cDNA or gDNA.

V was shortened by 0 bases and J by 2 bases, with 13 bases between the two germline ends. Germline lookup yields CDR1 LGHNA and CDR2 YSLEER. CDR3 size: 16 residues. The sample holds one count of this clone. TCRdb's copy holds only in-frame clones and misses some; the assay was immunoSEQ multiplex PCR. The sample has some 350,000 clones, 80% to 90% seen once. The specimen was peripheral blood. J is TRBJ1-2 and V is TRBV4-3; TRBD1 might be the D (6 bases). This receptor was obtained from a man aged 30-40 years with active or convalescent COVID-19. The CDR3 sequence is CASSQDETGWNYGYTF. The CDR3 DNA reads TGCGCCAGCAGCCAAGATGAAACAGGGTGGAACTATGGCTACACCTTC.